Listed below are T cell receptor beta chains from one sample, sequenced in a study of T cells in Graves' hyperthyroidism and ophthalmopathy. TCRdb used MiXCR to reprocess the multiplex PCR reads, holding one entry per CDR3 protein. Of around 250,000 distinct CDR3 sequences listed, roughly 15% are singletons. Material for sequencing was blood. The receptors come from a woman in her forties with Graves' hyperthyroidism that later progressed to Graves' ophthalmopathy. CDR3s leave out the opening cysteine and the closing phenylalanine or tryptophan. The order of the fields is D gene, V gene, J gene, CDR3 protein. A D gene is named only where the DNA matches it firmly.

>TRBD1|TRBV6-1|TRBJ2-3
ASSATGGTDTQY
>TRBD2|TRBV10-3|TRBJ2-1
AISESLAGDKNEQF
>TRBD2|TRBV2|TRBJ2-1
ASSEGTSQHNEQF
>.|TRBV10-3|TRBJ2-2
AINGPGTGELF
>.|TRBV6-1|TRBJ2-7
ASSVGDTYEQY
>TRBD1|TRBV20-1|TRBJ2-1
SATDRWRLNEQF
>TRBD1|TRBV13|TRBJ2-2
AIPTGRTGELF
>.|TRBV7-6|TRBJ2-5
ASSIPTGYETQY
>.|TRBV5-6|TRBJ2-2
ASRPADTGELF
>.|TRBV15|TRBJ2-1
ATSREGAGGSYNEQF
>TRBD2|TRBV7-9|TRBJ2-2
ASSLVGPSGRSVNRTGELF
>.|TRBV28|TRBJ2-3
ASSTSGLAGTNDTDTQY
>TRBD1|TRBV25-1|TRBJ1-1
ASSETGTGGLNTEAF
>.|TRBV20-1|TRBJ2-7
SARRDRGMDYEQY
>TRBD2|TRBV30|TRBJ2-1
AWARGRASNEQF
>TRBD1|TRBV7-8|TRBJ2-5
ASSPTGTGGETQY
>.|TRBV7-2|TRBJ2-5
ASSPFWSQETQY
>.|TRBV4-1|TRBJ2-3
ASSQGLAESTDSQY
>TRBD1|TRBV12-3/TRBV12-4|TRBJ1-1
ASSQTGGAREAF
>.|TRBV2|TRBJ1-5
ASSEAESQPQH